This T cell receptor beta chain was identified in a study of blood T cell repertoires in COVID-19. The assay was immunoSEQ multiplex PCR, and TCRdb's table has in-frame clones only and misses some. This table holds about 200,000 clones, approximately 80% found once. The germline V and J ends were trimmed by 1 base and 9 bases, with 10 bases remaining between them. This CDR3 has 13 amino acids. From germline, CDR1 is LGHDT and CDR2 YNNKEL (reference sequence). Sequencing was done on a sample of peripheral blood. The chain has TRBV3-1 (or the pseudogene TRBV3-2) and TRBJ1-3; TRBD1 might be the D (5 bases). The source is an elderly woman with acute or convalescent COVID-19. DNA for the CDR3: TGTGCCAGCAGCCAAGGTACAGGCAGCACCATATATTTT. It is translated as CASSQGTGSTIYF.